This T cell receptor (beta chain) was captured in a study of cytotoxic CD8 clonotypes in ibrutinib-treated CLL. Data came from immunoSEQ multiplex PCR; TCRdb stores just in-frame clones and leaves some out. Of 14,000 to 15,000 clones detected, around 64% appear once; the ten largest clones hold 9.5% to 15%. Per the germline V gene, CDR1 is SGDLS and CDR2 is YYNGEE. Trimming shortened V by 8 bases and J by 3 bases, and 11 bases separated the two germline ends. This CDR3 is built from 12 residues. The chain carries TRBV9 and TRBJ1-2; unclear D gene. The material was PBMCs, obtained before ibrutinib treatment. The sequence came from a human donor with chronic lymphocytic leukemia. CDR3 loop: CASPRRHYGYTF. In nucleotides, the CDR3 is TGTGCCAGTCCGAGACGGCACTATGGCTACACCTTC.